This T cell receptor beta chain was sequenced during a study of shared clonotypes between healthy human individuals. Clones were read by immunoSEQ multiplex PCR, and TCRdb kept only the in-frame ones, dropping some. The sample carries over 2 million clones, 80% to 95% recorded once. All donors were Caucasian adults living in Nashville, Tennessee. CDR1 SGHRS and CDR2 YFSETQ come from the germline V gene. The CDR3 has 15 amino acids. The germline V and J ends were trimmed by 4 bases and 2 bases, with 16 bases remaining between them. Material for sequencing was naive CD4+ T cells from PBMCs. The subset: CD45RA+ positively selected. The clonotype was recovered from a man aged 18 to 35 in good health. Some clones in this sample may be carry-over from other donors' samples. V usage is TRBV5-1 and J usage is TRBJ2-7; D might be TRBD1 or TRBD2, each matching 6 bases. CDR3 region: CASSLEGGAAYEQYF. As DNA, the CDR3 is TGCGCCAGCAGCCTGGAGGGGGGCGCCGCCTACGAGCAGTACTTC.